A single TCR beta chain is shown here with its context. Its matching antigen is unknown. The data derive from a study of cytomegalovirus exposure and HLA in healthy donors. Across the whole study: Across 300 to 400 genotyped donors, around 82% landed in the Caucasian-associated ancestry cluster.

The study's findings and limits: Several V segments, TRBV6-2 and TRBV6-3 among them, could not be told apart and were dropped.

Germline loops: CDR1 ENHRY, CDR2 SYGVKD. This CDR3 spans 16 amino acids. The V gene lost 0 bases and the J gene lost 4 bases, with 16 bases spanning the gap. Vbeta (60) and Jbeta (13) primers were used in the PCR. The protocol was immunoSEQ multiplex PCR, while the TCRdb copy is restricted to in-frame clones and leaves out a portion. The sample includes 150,000 to 200,000 clones, approximately 80% seen only once; the top ten take over 13%. The source of this sequence is a woman in her forties in good health and CMV-seronegative. Sequenced sample: PBMCs. This chain links TRBV10-3 with TRBJ2-7, with a tentative D call TRBD1 (5 bases). Here the CDR3 DNA reads TGTGCCATCAGTGAGTCACAGGTAGGGAAGGGTTACGAGCAGTACTTC. This gives the protein CAISESQVGKGYEQYF.